This T cell receptor (beta chain) derives from a study of spatial heterogeneity in lung cancer (dated by TCRdb to the late 2010s). About the study as a whole: Donors were 72 patients with early-stage, untreated non-small cell lung cancer from the lung TRACERx cohort. Both alpha and beta chains were TCR-sequenced in samples taken at surgery, namely 220 tumor regions, fewer than 80 matched nontumor lung samples and 50 to 60 PBMC samples. In non-small cell lung cancer, the study quantitatively compared TCR alpha and beta repertoires across several tumor regions, matched nontumor lung, and blood. Nonsynonymous mutation counts, determined by whole-exome sequencing of tumor tissue, were related to features of the TCR repertoire. Follow-up PBMC samples were sequenced whenever available, with a median time to follow-up of approximately two years after resection. In the raw uncorrected reads, each unique combination of TCR and UMI appeared more than ten times on average. Beta-chain transcripts were consistently detected in greater numbers than alpha-chain transcripts, which likely reflected higher beta-chain transcript abundance. Findings and caveats that apply to the study as a whole: Additional single-cell paired TCR alpha and beta sequencing was considered necessary to confirm, at a functional level, the hypothesis that regional TCRs recognize regional mutations. Ubiquitous expanded tumor TCRs showed up in blood more often at tumor resection than at routine follow-up. Only 14 patients were included in the comparisons of baseline and follow-up blood repertoires.

As to this clonotype: No antigen is known for it. No clone much larger than this one lies a single base away; base qualities are absent.

The time point label, read with the paper, signifies: blood at routine non-recurrence follow-up after resection. Without any cell sorting, TCR sequencing was performed on whole RNA extracted either from tumor and nontumor lung tissue or from cryopreserved PBMC samples. Only patients for whom sufficient RNA was available from at least two tumor regions were selected for TCR sequencing. Receptors were amplified or captured by 5' RACE. Sequencing used a NextSeq 500. To allow correction of PCR and sequencing errors, the TCR library protocol tagged every TCR cDNA molecule with a unique molecular identifier. As for the authors' bioinformatics: TCR identification, UMI-based error correction and CDR3 extraction were all carried out with Decombinator tools. TCRs above a frequency of 2 per 1,000, corresponding to the top 1% of the tumor frequency distribution, were defined as expanded. Each repertoire was subsampled 100 times to 5,000 TCRs, after which Renyi diversity was computed with the R vegan package. To build CDR3 similarity networks, amino acid triplet string-kernel similarity was used, and CDR3s were connected when their pairwise similarity was above 0.82. TCRdb redid the processing of the public reads, applying fastp at Q25 and MiXCR, and retained in-frame beta chains. A single entry per CDR3 protein holds the most common genes and DNA from its merged rows. The V and J calls reflect TCRdb's pipeline rather than the authors' work. The sample table records about 52,000 distinct CDR3 sequences; roughly 8.1% of these occur just once. Approximately 40% of the sample is in the top ten clones.

The germline V gene supplies CDR1 SGHRS and CDR2 YFSETQ. V is cut by 5 bases and J by 2 bases, and the space between the germline ends is 14 bases. The CDR3 numbers 14 residues from cysteine through phenylalanine. The retained sequence is limited to the CDR3, 42 bases, with the frame set at the first base. The starting material was PBMCs, obtained at follow-up. This chain is built from TRBV5-1 and TRBJ2-7; the D gene is perhaps TRBD1 or TRBD2, as each covers 6 bases. This clonotype was sampled from a female donor with early-stage non-small cell lung cancer. The CDR3 protein sequence reads: CASRQGLPTYEQYF. The nucleotide sequence is given as TGCGCCAGCAGACAGGGACTCCCTACCTACGAGCAGTACTTC.